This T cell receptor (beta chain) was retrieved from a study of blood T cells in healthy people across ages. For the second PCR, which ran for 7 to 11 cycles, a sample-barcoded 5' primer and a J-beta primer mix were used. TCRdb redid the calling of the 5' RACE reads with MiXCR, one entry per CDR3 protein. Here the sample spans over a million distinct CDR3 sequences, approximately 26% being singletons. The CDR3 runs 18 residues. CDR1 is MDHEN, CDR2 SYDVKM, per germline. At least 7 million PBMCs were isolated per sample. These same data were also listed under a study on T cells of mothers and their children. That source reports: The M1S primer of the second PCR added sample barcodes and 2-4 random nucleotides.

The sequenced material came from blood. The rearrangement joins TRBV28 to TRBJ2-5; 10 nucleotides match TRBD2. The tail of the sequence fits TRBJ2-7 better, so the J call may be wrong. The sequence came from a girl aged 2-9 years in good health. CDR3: CAGFGQGHTSGIYYEQYF. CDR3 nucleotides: TGTGCCGGCTTCGGGCAGGGACATACTAGCGGGATTTACTACGAGCAGTACTTC.